This T cell receptor (beta chain) was identified during a study of monozygotic twins with inflammatory bowel disease. From germline, CDR1 is MNHEY and CDR2 SMNVEV (reference sequence). This CDR3 has 15 amino acids. TCR libraries each used approximately 3,200 ng of total RNA. TCRdb reanalyzed the 5' RACE reads and collapses them to one entry per CDR3 protein, without DNA. The specimen's table records about 99,000 distinct CDR3 sequences. Blood was drawn once per donor, and each sample measured approximately 2.5 ml. The chain uses TRBV27 and TRBJ1-1. Specimen: blood. The TCR comes from a human donor with ulcerative colitis or Crohn's disease, or a healthy co-twin of an affected twin (not recorded which). CDR3: CASSLSGVKNTEAFF.